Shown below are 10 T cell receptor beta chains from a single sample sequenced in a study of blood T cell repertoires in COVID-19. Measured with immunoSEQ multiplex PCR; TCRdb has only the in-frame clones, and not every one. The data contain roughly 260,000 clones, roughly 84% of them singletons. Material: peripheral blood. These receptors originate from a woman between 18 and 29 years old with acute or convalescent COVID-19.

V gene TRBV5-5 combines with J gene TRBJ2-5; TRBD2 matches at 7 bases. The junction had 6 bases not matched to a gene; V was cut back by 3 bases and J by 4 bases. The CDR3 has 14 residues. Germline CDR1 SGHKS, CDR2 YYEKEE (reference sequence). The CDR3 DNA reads TGTGCCAGCAGCTCGGGACTATTCACAGAGACCCAGTACTTC. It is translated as CASSSGLFTETQYF.

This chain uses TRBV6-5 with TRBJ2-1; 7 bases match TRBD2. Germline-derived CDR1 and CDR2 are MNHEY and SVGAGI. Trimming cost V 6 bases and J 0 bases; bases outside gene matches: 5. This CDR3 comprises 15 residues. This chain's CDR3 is CASRVSGTSYNEQFF. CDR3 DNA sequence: TGTGCCAGCAGAGTAAGCGGGACCTCCTACAATGAGCAGTTCTTC.

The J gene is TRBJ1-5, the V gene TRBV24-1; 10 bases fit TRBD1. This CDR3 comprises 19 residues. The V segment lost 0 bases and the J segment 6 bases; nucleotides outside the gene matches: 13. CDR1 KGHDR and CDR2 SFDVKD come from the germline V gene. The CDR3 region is CATSDLLGTGDERTQPQHF. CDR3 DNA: TGTGCCACCAGTGATTTGCTTGGGACAGGGGATGAAAGAACTCAGCCCCAGCATTTT.

This chain's CDR3 is CASSPPTGHWEQYF. The CDR3 nucleotides read TGTGCCAGCAGTCCCCCGACGGGTCACTGGGAGCAGTACTTC. This chain joins TRBV28 and TRBJ2-7; D gene unclear. The CDR3 runs to 14 residues. CDR1 is MDHEN and CDR2 is SYDVKM in the germline V gene. V lost 5 bases and J 7 bases, leaving 18 bases between the germline ends.

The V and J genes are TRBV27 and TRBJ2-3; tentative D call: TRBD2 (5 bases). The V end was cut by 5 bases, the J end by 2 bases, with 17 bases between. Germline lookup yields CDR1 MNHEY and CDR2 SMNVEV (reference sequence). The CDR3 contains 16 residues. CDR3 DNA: TGTGCCAGCAGTCTGACGGACTCCAAACACACAGATACGCAGTATTTT. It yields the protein CASSLTDSKHTDTQYF.

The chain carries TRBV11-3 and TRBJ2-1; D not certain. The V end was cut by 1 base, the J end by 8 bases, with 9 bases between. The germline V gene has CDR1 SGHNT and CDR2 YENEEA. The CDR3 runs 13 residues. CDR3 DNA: TGTGCCAGCAGCTTAGTTACTGCTGATGAGCAGTTCTTC. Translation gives CASSLVTADEQFF. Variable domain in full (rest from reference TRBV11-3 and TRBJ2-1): EAGVVQSPRYKIIEKKQPVAFWCNPISGHNTLYWYLQNLGQGPELLIRYENEEAVDDSQLPKDRFSAERLKGVDSTLKIQPAELGDSAVYLCASSLVTADEQFFGPGTRLTVL.

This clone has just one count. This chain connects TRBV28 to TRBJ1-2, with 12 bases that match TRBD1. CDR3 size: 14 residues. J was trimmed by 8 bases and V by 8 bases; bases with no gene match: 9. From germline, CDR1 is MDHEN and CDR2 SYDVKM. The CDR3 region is CASGRGQGAGGYTF. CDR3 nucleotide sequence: TGTGCCAGCGGCAGGGGACAGGGGGCGGGCGGCTACACCTTC.

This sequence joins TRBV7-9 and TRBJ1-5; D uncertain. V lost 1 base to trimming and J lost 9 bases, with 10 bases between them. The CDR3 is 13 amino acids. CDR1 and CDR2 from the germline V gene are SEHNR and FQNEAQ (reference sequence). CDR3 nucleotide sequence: TGTGCCAGCAGCTTAGTATCTGAGGGGCCCCAGCATTTT. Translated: CASSLVSEGPQHF. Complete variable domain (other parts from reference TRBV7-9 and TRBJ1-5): DTGVSQNPRHKITKRGQNVTFRCDPISEHNRLYWYRQTLGQGPEFLTYFQNEAQLEKSRLLSDRFSAERPKGSFSTLEIQRTEQGDSAMYLCASSLVSEGPQHFGDGTRLSIL.

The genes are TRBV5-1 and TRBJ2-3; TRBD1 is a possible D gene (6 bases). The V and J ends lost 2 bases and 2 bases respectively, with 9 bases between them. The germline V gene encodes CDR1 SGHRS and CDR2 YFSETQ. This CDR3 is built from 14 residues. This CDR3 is CASSFQGLTDTQYF. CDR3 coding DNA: TGCGCCAGCAGCTTTCAGGGGCTCACAGATACGCAGTATTTT.

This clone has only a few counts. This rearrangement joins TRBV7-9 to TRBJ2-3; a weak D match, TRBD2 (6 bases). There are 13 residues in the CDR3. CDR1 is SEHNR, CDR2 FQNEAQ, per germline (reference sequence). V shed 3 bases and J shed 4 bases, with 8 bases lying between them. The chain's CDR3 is CASSLGLADTQYF. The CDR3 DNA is TGTGCCAGCAGCTTGGGACTGGCAGATACGCAGTATTTT.